The 23 T cell receptor beta chains reported below all come from one sample, sequenced in a study of blood T cell repertoires in COVID-19. The table came from immunoSEQ multiplex PCR; TCRdb's copy has only in-frame clones and leaves some out. Of over 95,000 clones in the sample, 79% were seen once. The sequencing input was peripheral blood. The receptors come from an elderly woman with active or convalescent COVID-19.

V and J are TRBV6-2 or TRBV6-3 and TRBJ2-7, with 11 bases that match TRBD2. The CDR3 spans 18 residues. Germline V gene sequence: CDR1 MNHEY, CDR2 SVGEGT. The trim removed 4 bases at V and 6 bases at J, leaving 17 bases unmatched. The CDR3 loop is CASSSSGRLAGGVSEQYF. The CDR3 DNA is TGTGCCAGCAGTTCGTCCGGGCGGCTAGCGGGAGGCGTGAGCGAGCAGTACTTC.

V usage is TRBV16 and J usage is TRBJ2-2; maybe TRBD2 (5 bases). The CDR3 is 16 residues long. Per the germline V gene, CDR1 is KGHSY and CDR2 is FQNENV. V gave up 1 base and J gave up 7 bases, with 16 bases separating them. CDR3 loop: CASSQLSGLARGELFF. In DNA form, the CDR3 reads TGTGCCAGCAGCCAATTAAGTGGGCTAGCCCGCGGGGAGCTGTTTTTT.

CDR3 DNA: TGTGCCAGCAGCCACTCCGGACAGGGCCCCTATAGCAATCAGCCCCAGCATTTT. Translation: CASSHSGQGPYSNQPQHF. The chain recombines TRBV5-6 with TRBJ1-5, with 8 bases lining up with TRBD1. The trim removed 4 bases at V and 0 bases at J, leaving 12 bases unmatched. Germline-derived CDR1 and CDR2 are SGHDT and YYEEEE. CDR3 length equals 18 residues.

The chain combines TRBV5-1 with TRBJ1-5; D might be TRBD1 (6 bases). The germline CDR1 and CDR2 sequences are SGHRS and YFSETQ. CDR3 length: 13 residues. V dropped 0 bases and J dropped 5 bases, with 6 bases sitting between them. The CDR3 DNA reads TGCGCCAGCAGCTTGGCAGGGGATCAGCCCCAGCATTTT. Encoded protein: CASSLAGDQPQHF.

CDR3 region: CASSSMGGTLNIQYF. CDR3 nucleotide sequence: TGTGCCAGCAGCTCCATGGGAGGGACTTTGAACATTCAGTACTTC. V and J are TRBV7-8 and TRBJ2-4; 7 bases fit TRBD2. The V and J ends lost 4 bases and 7 bases, in that order; junction bases with no gene match: 10. Germline V gene sequence: CDR1 SGHVS, CDR2 FQNEAQ. CDR3 length: 15 residues.

The chain combines TRBV5-1 with TRBJ2-7, with a weak D call TRBD1 (5 bases). The germline gives CDR1 SGHRS, CDR2 YFSETQ. CDR3 size: 16 residues. Trimming removed 1 base at V and 2 bases at J, with 16 bases between. Here the CDR3 reads CASSLRETAPTYEQYF. CDR3 bases: TGCGCCAGCAGCTTGAGAGAGACAGCTCCAACCTACGAGCAGTACTTC.

The chain joins TRBV9 to TRBJ2-1, with TRBD2 identical over 8 bases. V shed 2 bases and J 1 base; nucleotides not matched to a gene: 8. The germline CDR1 and CDR2 sequences are SGDLS and YYNGEE. CDR3 length: 17 residues. As DNA, the CDR3 is TGTGCCAGCAGCGTTGGGAGCGGGAGTAGATCCTACAATGAGCAGTTCTTC. This encodes CASSVGSGSRSYNEQFF.

The J gene is TRBJ1-1, the V gene TRBV10-3; 10 bases fit TRBD1. The CDR3 consists of 15 residues. Germline CDR1 reads ENHRY; CDR2 reads SYGVKD. V was pared by 3 bases and J by 4 bases, with 5 bases of the junction left unmatched. CDR3 nucleotide sequence: TGTGCCATCAGTGAACGGACAGGGGGTGTCACTGAAGCTTTCTTT. Translation gives CAISERTGGVTEAFF.

The rearrangement links TRBV6-5 to TRBJ1-5, with D maybe TRBD1 (5 bases). Trimming cost V 6 bases and J 3 bases, with 15 bases left between them. The germline gives CDR1 MNHEY, CDR2 SVGAGI. This CDR3 is built from 15 residues. The CDR3 DNA reads TGTGCCAGCAGGCCCATTTCAGGGAACAATCAGCCCCAGCATTTT. Protein product: CASRPISGNNQPQHF.

The CDR3 sequence: CASSLATTSSYNEQFF. The CDR3 DNA reads as TGTGCCAGCAGCTTAGCGACGACTAGTTCCTACAATGAGCAGTTCTTC. The V gene is TRBV7-9, the J gene TRBJ2-1; D may be TRBD2 (6 bases). Between the trimmed V and J ends, which lost 0 bases and 1 base, there was a span of 10 bases. The germline CDR1 and CDR2 sequences are SEHNR and FQNEAQ (reference sequence). This CDR3 is built from 16 residues.

This chain uses TRBV28 with TRBJ2-1, with 8 bases matching TRBD1. Per germline, CDR1 MDHEN and CDR2 SYDVKM. The CDR3 has 16 residues. Unmatched junction bases numbered 12, after V lost 8 bases and J lost 3 bases. The CDR3 sequence: CASYSGGDRSYNEQFF. The CDR3 nucleotides read TGTGCCAGCTATTCCGGAGGGGACAGGAGCTACAATGAGCAGTTCTTC.

The chain uses TRBV13 and TRBJ2-1; 8 nucleotides line up with TRBD2. The CDR3 length is 14 residues. Germline V lookup: CDR1 PRHDT, CDR2 FYEKMQ (reference sequence). V lost 5 bases, J lost 4 bases, and 4 bases stayed unmatched. The CDR3 reads CASSGSGKYNEQFF. CDR3 sequence (DNA): TGTGCCAGCAGCGGTAGCGGGAAGTACAATGAGCAGTTCTTC.

The V gene is TRBV5-4, the J gene TRBJ1-6; TRBD1 agrees at 7 bases. V lost 4 bases to trimming and J lost 10 bases; unmatched junction nucleotides: 11. In germline, CDR1 is SGHNT, CDR2 YYREEE (reference sequence). The CDR3 contains 15 residues. This CDR3 reads CASSPRTGQGSPLHF. CDR3 DNA sequence: TGTGCCAGCAGCCCCCGGACAGGCCAAGGGTCACCCCTCCACTTT.

V usage is TRBV23-1 and J usage is TRBJ2-7; D perhaps matches TRBD2 (6 bases). TRBV23-1 counts as an open reading frame of uncertain function. V was clipped by 4 bases and J by 6 bases, with 13 bases between them. The CDR3 loop spans 13 amino acids. In DNA form, the CDR3 reads TGCGCCAGCAGTCTAGGAGGGGAGTCCGAGCAGTACTTC. Translated, it gives CASSLGGESEQYF.

This clone was counted once. The chain employs TRBV5-1 and TRBJ2-5; D remains ambiguous. There are 14 residues in the CDR3. The V end was cut by 2 bases, the J end by 2 bases, with 10 bases between. Germline V gene lookup returns CDR1 SGHRS and CDR2 YFSETQ. CDR3 in amino acids: CASSFTQRQETQYF. As DNA, the CDR3 is TGCGCCAGCAGCTTTACACAAAGACAAGAGACCCAGTACTTC.

J is TRBJ2-1 and V is TRBV5-4, with TRBD2 identical over 10 bases. With 3 bases clipped from V and 5 bases from J, the junction kept 8 bases outside the gene matches. This CDR3 has 16 residues. Germline CDR1 reads SGHNT; CDR2 reads YYREEE (reference sequence). DNA for the CDR3: TGTGCCAGCAGCTCCAAACTAGCGGGAAGCAACAATGAGCAGTTCTTC. It yields the protein CASSSKLAGSNNEQFF.

J is TRBJ1-5 and V is TRBV27, with TRBD1 matching over 7 bases. V lost 5 bases and J lost 5; bases outside the gene matches: 6. This CDR3 has 14 residues. The germline gives CDR1 MNHEY, CDR2 SMNVEV (reference sequence). Here the CDR3 DNA reads TGTGCCAGCAGTAGTTGGGGGACAGATCAGCCCCAGCATTTT. Protein: CASSSWGTDQPQHF.

The CDR3 is CASSLIGENTEAFF. The CDR3 coding sequence is TGTGCCAGCAGCTTAATCGGGGAGAACACTGAAGCTTTCTTT. The chain joins TRBV7-3 to TRBJ1-1; the D is unclear. Trimming removed 1 base at V and 1 base at J, with 7 bases between. This CDR3 is 14 amino acids long. Germline lookup yields CDR1 SGHTA and CDR2 FQGTGA.

This clone appeared a single time. The rearrangement uses TRBV18 and TRBJ1-1; D perhaps matches TRBD1 (6 bases). Germline CDR1 and CDR2: KGHSH and LQKENI. CDR3 length equals 15 residues. The V gene lost 3 bases and the J gene lost 0 bases, with 11 bases spanning the gap. The CDR3 DNA is TGTGCCAGCTCACCCGGACAGTGGATGAACACTGAAGCTTTCTTT. This translates into CASSPGQWMNTEAFF.

This clone appeared once. This chain joins TRBV25-1 and TRBJ2-1, with TRBD2 matching over 8 bases. V shed 6 bases and J 2 bases; nucleotides not matched to a gene: 6. Germline CDR1 is MGHDK and CDR2 is SYGVNS. The CDR3 is 15 amino acids. This chain's CDR3 is CASSSSGPTYNEQFF. The CDR3 DNA reads as TGTGCCAGCAGCTCTAGCGGGCCAACCTACAATGAGCAGTTCTTC.

This clone was counted only a few times. The gene calls are TRBV12-3 or TRBV12-4 and TRBJ2-7; weak D call: TRBD2 (6 bases). This CDR3 has 12 amino acids. V shed 5 bases and J shed 11 bases, with 16 bases lying between them. CDR3 nucleotide sequence: TGTGCCAGCAGTCGAAACCGGGACTCGAAGTACTTC. Amino acid sequence: CASSRNRDSKYF.

The J gene is TRBJ2-5, the V gene TRBV6-1; D remains unclear. V dropped 3 bases and J dropped 7 bases, with 12 bases sitting between them. The CDR3 covers 13 residues. Germline V lookup: CDR1 MNHNS, CDR2 SASEGT. This CDR3 is CASSDWASMTQYF. CDR3 sequence (DNA): TGTGCCAGCAGTGATTGGGCCTCCATGACCCAGTACTTC.

The V gene is TRBV25-1, the J gene TRBJ2-3; TRBD2 matches at 7 bases. Trimming at V came to 6 bases and at J to 2 bases, leaving 14 bases not matched to a gene. The CDR3 consists of 17 residues. Germline loops: CDR1 MGHDK, CDR2 SYGVNS. The CDR3 coding sequence is TGTGCCAGCAGCATAGTCGGAAGAGGGAGGGACACAGATACGCAGTATTTT. It specifies CASSIVGRGRDTDTQYF. The variable domain in full, with the rest retrieved from reference TRBV25-1 and TRBJ2-3, is EADIYQTPRYLVIGTGKKITLECSQTMGHDKMYWYQQDPGMELHLIHYSYGVNSTEKGDLSSESTVSRIRTEHFPLTLESARPSHTSQYLCASSIVGRGRDTDTQYFGPGTRLTVL.